Shown below are 2 T cell receptor beta chains from a single sample sequenced in a study of T cell responses to AZD1222 COVID-19 vaccine. Produced via immunoSEQ multiplex PCR; TCRdb's table is partial and in-frame only. In the table there are about 110,000 clones, about 90% of which are singletons. Specimen: peripheral blood, collected on day 0 of AZD1222 vaccination. Receptor source: an adult in good health.

The chain joins TRBV6-4 to TRBJ2-7; D may be TRBD2 (6 bases). Trimming pared 6 bases from V and 4 bases from J, leaving 13 bases between. The CDR3 is 13 residues long. Looked up from germline, CDR1 is MRHNA and CDR2 is SNTAGT. The CDR3 nucleotides are TGTGCCAGCAGCCGAGATAGCGGTTACGAGCAGTACTTC. Its protein is CASSRDSGYEQYF.

The chain combines TRBV5-1 with TRBJ1-4, with TRBD1 as a possible D gene (6 bases). Between the trimmed V and J ends, which lost 2 bases and 4 bases, there was a span of 9 bases. The CDR3 is 14 amino acids. Germline values: CDR1 SGHRS, CDR2 YFSETQ. CDR3 protein: CASSFQGYNEKLFF. In nucleotides, the CDR3 is TGCGCCAGCAGCTTTCAGGGGTATAATGAAAAACTGTTTTTT. Together with reference TRBV5-1 and TRBJ1-4, the CDR3 gives the full variable domain: KAGVTQTPRYLIKTRGQQVTLSCSPISGHRSVSWYQQTPGQGLQFLFEYFSETQRNKGNFPGRFSGRQFSNSRSEMNVSTLELGDSALYLCASSFQGYNEKLFFGSGTQLSVL.